The table lists the clone carrying this T cell receptor (beta chain) with a few counts. The sample belongs to a study of T-cell memory formation after mild COVID-19. The 5'RACE method, run with constant-segment primers, produced TCR alpha and TCR beta cDNA libraries (carrying sample barcodes and UMIs). A single record per CDR3 protein comes from TCRdb applying MiXCR to the 5' RACE reads. The sample has about 150,000 distinct CDR3 sequences, more than 12% seen once. With 0 bases clipped from V and 4 bases from J, the junction kept 4 bases outside the gene matches. Germline V CDR1 and CDR2: SGHRS, YFSETQ. This CDR3 comprises 15 residues.

The material sequenced was PBMCs or a T cell subset sorted from them (not recorded which). The chain employs TRBV5-1 and TRBJ2-3; 8 bases are shared with TRBD1. This receptor was obtained from an adult woman who had mild COVID-19 (a few samples of this study predate the infection). Cell type and time point are not known. The CDR3 region is CASSLEGQAADTQYF. The CDR3 nucleotides are TGCGCCAGCAGCTTGGAGGGACAGGCAGCAGATACGCAGTATTTT.